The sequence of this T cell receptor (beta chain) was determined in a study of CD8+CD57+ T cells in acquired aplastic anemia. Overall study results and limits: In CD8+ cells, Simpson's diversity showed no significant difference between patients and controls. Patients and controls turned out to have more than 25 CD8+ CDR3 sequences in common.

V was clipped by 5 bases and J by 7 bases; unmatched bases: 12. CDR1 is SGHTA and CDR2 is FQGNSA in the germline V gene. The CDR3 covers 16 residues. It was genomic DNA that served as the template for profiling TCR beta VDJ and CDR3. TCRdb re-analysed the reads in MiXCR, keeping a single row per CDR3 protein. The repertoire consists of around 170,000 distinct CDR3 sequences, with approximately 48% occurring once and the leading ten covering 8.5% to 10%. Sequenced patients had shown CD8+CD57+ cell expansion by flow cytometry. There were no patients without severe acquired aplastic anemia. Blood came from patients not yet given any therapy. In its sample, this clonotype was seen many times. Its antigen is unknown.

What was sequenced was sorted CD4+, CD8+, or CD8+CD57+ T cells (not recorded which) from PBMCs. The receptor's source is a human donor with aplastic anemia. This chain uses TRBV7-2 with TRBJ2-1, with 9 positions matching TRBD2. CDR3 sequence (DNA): TGTGCCAGCAGCGCCAGAGCCGGGACTAGCTCGAATGAGCAGTTCTTC. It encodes CASSARAGTSSNEQFF.